This TCR beta chain is from a study of blood T cell repertoires in COVID-19. Seattle enrolled patients during active infection and tracked them longitudinally. The CDR3 is 14 amino acids. Germline V gives CDR1 SGDLS, CDR2 YYNGEE. J gave up 4 bases and V 3 bases, and 4 bases lay outside the gene matches. Original analysis: The assay estimated nucleated cells by amplifying reference gene primers. Sequencing was performed with immunoSEQ multiplex PCR; in TCRdb, only in-frame clones are kept and a portion is missing. V and J calls and clone size are copied from that table; D and trimming were computed from the DNA. The sample includes approximately 120,000 clones, around nine tenths of them seen just once.

The receptor comes from a man aged 50 to 60 with COVID-19, enrolled during active disease. This chain links TRBV9 with TRBJ2-1, with 7 bases lining up with TRBD2. What was sequenced was peripheral blood. CDR3 residues: CASSASGMYNEQFF. The CDR3 nucleotides are TGTGCCAGCAGCGCTAGCGGTATGTACAATGAGCAGTTCTTC.